One sample yielded the 22 T cell receptor beta chains listed below, sequenced in a study of CXCR3-negative and CXCR3-positive naive CD8 T cells. Whole-study findings and limits: CXCR3-expressing naive cells carried TRB CDR3s more hydrophobic than those of CXCR3-negative naive cells.

Their recognized antigens are unknown. TRB cDNA was prepared as libraries by UMI-labeled 5' RACE. Using the 5' RACE reads, TCRdb records one entry per CDR3 protein without DNA. This sample contains just under 90,000 distinct CDR3 sequences. The sample comprised naive CXCR3+ CD8+ T cells from blood. Indicated subset: CD45RO-CCR7+CD27+CD95- naive CD8+ T cells expressing CXCR3 (TNR3+). These receptor sequences come from a human donor in good health. Some clones in this sample may be carry-over from other donors' samples.

The rearrangement uses TRBV6-5 and TRBJ2-2; with no DNA, the TCRdb D assignment of TRBD1 cannot be verified. The length of the CDR3 is 15 residues. Germline CDR1 reads MNHEY; CDR2 reads SVGAGI. CDR3 sequence reads: CASRPGTANTGELFF.

The chain recombines TRBV29-1 with TRBJ2-1; the TRBD1 assignment by TCRdb is unverifiable without DNA. This CDR3 region has 14 residues. CDR1 is SQVTM, CDR2 ANQGSEA, per germline. The CDR3 is CSVPWDGGPNEQFF.

CDR3 region: CATKGQGAIGELFF. The genes are TRBV5-5 and TRBJ2-2; lacking DNA, the TRBD1 call made by TCRdb goes unchecked. Germline-derived CDR1 and CDR2 are SGHKS and YYEKEE (reference sequence). The CDR3 is 14 amino acids.

CDR3 protein: CATSDLLDVEQFF. The chain couples TRBV24-1 to TRBJ2-1; TCRdb reports TRBD2, a call that lacks DNA to check it against. There are 13 residues in the CDR3. CDR1 is KGHDR, CDR2 SFDVKD, per germline.

The genes are TRBV7-6 and TRBJ1-6. CDR3 length: 15 amino acids. Germline V gene data show CDR1 as SGHVS and CDR2 as FNYEAQ. This CDR3 is CASSLGTSDNSPLHF.

The V call is TRBV7-8, the J call TRBJ2-7; TCRdb's D call of TRBD1 is untestable without DNA. The CDR3 is 14 residues long. CDR1 SGHVS and CDR2 FQNEAQ come from the germline V gene. This CDR3 reads CASSPRTGDYEQYF.

V is TRBV20-1 and J is TRBJ2-2; without DNA, the TCRdb call of TRBD2 cannot be checked. The CDR3 sequence is 13 residues long. Germline-derived CDR1 and CDR2 are DFQATT and SNEGSKA (reference sequence). The CDR3 protein is CSAIDYSTGELFF.

The rearrangement joins TRBV25-1 to TRBJ2-2; checking the TCRdb D call of TRBD2 is not possible without DNA. The CDR3 has 17 amino acids. Germline CDR1 and CDR2: MGHDK and SYGVNS. CDR3: CASSESGRAWDTGELFF. Combining the CDR3 with reference TRBV25-1 and TRBJ2-2 gives the whole variable domain EADIYQTPRYLVIGTGKKITLECSQTMGHDKMYWYQQDPGMELHLIHYSYGVNSTEKGDLSSESTVSRIRTEHFPLTLESARPSHTSQYLCASSESGRAWDTGELFFGEGSRLTVL.

The rearrangement uses TRBV27 and TRBJ2-1; TCRdb gives TRBD1 as the D gene, but with no DNA this cannot be confirmed. There are 14 residues in the CDR3. Per the germline V gene, CDR1 is MNHEY and CDR2 is SMNVEV (reference sequence). CDR3: CASGEPGVSNEQFF.

This chain uses TRBV6-5 with TRBJ1-6. The length of the CDR3 is 15 residues. Germline V CDR1 and CDR2: MNHEY, SVGAGI. CDR3 loop: CASSYNQGLGFALHF.

The chain carries TRBV5-1 and TRBJ2-1; with no DNA, the TCRdb D assignment of TRBD1 cannot be verified. Germline CDR1 and CDR2: SGHRS and YFSETQ. The CDR3 consists of 14 residues. The CDR3 loop reads CASSHTRGTNEQFF. Using reference TRBV5-1 and TRBJ2-1 for the parts outside the CDR3, the full variable domain is KAGVTQTPRYLIKTRGQQVTLSCSPISGHRSVSWYQQTPGQGLQFLFEYFSETQRNKGNFPGRFSGRQFSNSRSEMNVSTLELGDSALYLCASSHTRGTNEQFFGPGTRLTVL.

The chain joins TRBV29-1 to TRBJ2-3; TCRdb selects TRBD1, and the lack of DNA leaves this call unchecked. The CDR3 is made up of 16 amino acids. Germline CDR1 SQVTM, CDR2 ANQGSEA. CDR3 loop: CSVEGPQDSRTDTQYF.

This chain uses TRBV15 with TRBJ2-2; no DNA is available, so the TRBD2 call from TCRdb remains unchecked. Germline V gives CDR1 LNHNV, CDR2 YYDKDF (reference sequence). The CDR3 has 14 amino acids. CDR3 residues: CATSRETAHGELFF.

This chain joins TRBV28 and TRBJ2-2; with no DNA, the TCRdb D assignment of TRBD1 cannot be verified. The CDR3 runs 14 residues. Germline CDR1 and CDR2: MDHEN and SYDVKM. The CDR3: CASSLTGCTGELFF. Full variable domain (outside the CDR3, taken from reference TRBV28 and TRBJ2-2): DVKVTQSSRYLVKRTGEKVFLECVQDMDHENMFWYRQDPGLGLRLIYFSYDVKMKEKGDIPEGYSVSREKKERFSLILESASTNQTSMYLCASSLTGCTGELFFGEGSRLTVL.

The chain employs TRBV7-8 and TRBJ2-2; as DNA is missing, the TRBD1 call by TCRdb cannot be tested. This CDR3 has 14 residues. Germline V gives CDR1 SGHVS, CDR2 FQNEAQ. The CDR3 region is CASSKGDYTGELFF.

J is TRBJ1-5 and V is TRBV28. The CDR3 is 12 residues long. Looked up from germline, CDR1 is MDHEN and CDR2 is SYDVKM. The CDR3 reads CASSLPYQPQHF.

The CDR3 sequence is CASSHGVGGYNEQFF. V usage is TRBV4-3 and J usage is TRBJ2-1; TCRdb indicates TRBD1, and absent DNA this call remains unverified. CDR3 length equals 15 residues. Per the germline V gene, CDR1 is LGHNA and CDR2 is YSLEER.

This chain connects TRBV2 to TRBJ2-7; TCRdb names TRBD2, which stays unverified in the absence of DNA. Per germline, CDR1 SNHLY and CDR2 FYNNEI. The CDR3 loop spans 16 amino acids. The CDR3 protein is CASSDRGRVRSVEQYF.

The V and J genes are TRBV4-2 and TRBJ1-1; without DNA, the TCRdb call of TRBD1 cannot be checked. Looked up from germline, CDR1 is LGHNA and CDR2 is YNFKEQ. This CDR3 spans 15 amino acids. Here the CDR3 reads CASSQEGGGSTEAFF.

The chain links TRBV28 to TRBJ2-7; without DNA, the TCRdb call of TRBD1 cannot be checked. This CDR3 is built from 14 residues. In germline, CDR1 is MDHEN, CDR2 SYDVKM. This chain's CDR3 is CASSFLSLSYEQYF. Using reference TRBV28 and TRBJ2-7 for the parts outside the CDR3, the full variable domain is DVKVTQSSRYLVKRTGEKVFLECVQDMDHENMFWYRQDPGLGLRLIYFSYDVKMKEKGDIPEGYSVSREKKERFSLILESASTNQTSMYLCASSFLSLSYEQYFGPGTRLTVT.

This rearrangement joins TRBV5-1 to TRBJ1-4; the D gene TCRdb calls, TRBD1, cannot be checked with no DNA. This CDR3 is 14 amino acids long. Per the germline V gene, CDR1 is SGHRS and CDR2 is YFSETQ. The CDR3 sequence is CASSWTGEAEKLFF. The variable domain in full, with the rest retrieved from reference TRBV5-1 and TRBJ1-4, is KAGVTQTPRYLIKTRGQQVTLSCSPISGHRSVSWYQQTPGQGLQFLFEYFSETQRNKGNFPGRFSGRQFSNSRSEMNVSTLELGDSALYLCASSWTGEAEKLFFGSGTQLSVL.

This CDR3 is CASTDQPTEAFF. V usage is TRBV28 and J usage is TRBJ1-1. The CDR3 runs to 12 residues. In germline, CDR1 is MDHEN, CDR2 SYDVKM. Complete variable domain (other parts from reference TRBV28 and TRBJ1-1): DVKVTQSSRYLVKRTGEKVFLECVQDMDHENMFWYRQDPGLGLRLIYFSYDVKMKEKGDIPEGYSVSREKKERFSLILESASTNQTSMYLCASTDQPTEAFFGQGTRLTVV.